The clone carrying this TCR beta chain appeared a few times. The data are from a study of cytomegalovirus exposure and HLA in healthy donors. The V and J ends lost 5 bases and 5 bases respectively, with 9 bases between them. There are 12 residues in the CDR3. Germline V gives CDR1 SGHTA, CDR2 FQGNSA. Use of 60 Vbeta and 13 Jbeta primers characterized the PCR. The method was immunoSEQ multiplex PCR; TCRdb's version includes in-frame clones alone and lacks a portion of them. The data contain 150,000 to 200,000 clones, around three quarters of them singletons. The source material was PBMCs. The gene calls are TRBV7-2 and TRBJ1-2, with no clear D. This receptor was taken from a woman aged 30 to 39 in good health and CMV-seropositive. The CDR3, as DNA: TGTGCCAGCAGCGCTGGCGGGTATGGCTACACCTTC. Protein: CASSAGGYGYTF. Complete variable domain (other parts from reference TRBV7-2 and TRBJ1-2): GAGVSQSPSNKVTEKGKDVELRCDPISGHTALYWYRQSLGQGLEFLIYFQGNSAPDKSGLPSDRFSAERTGGSVSTLTIQRTQQEDSAVYLCASSAGGYGYTFGSGTRLTVV.